The rows below give T cell receptor beta chains drawn from one sample of a study of identical twins. Each CDR3 protein is one row after TCRdb ran MiXCR on the 5' RACE reads. The data contain fewer than 550,000 distinct CDR3 sequences, roughly 15% of them singletons. These same records also appear under a second study, on yellow fever vaccine responses in identical twins.

Sequenced input: CD4+ T cells sorted from blood. The receptor source for this set is a woman aged 18-30 years in good health. Both conserved end residues are part of each CDR3. D genes are given only for firm matches. Clone size appears in some rows only: once, few, many, or a class for an expanded clone.

J gene: TRBJ2-7; V gene: TRBV21-1; clone size: -; D gene: -; CDR3 protein: CASSHNRVGEQYF; CDR3 DNA: TGTGCCAGCAGTCACAACAGGGTAGGCGAGCAGTACTTC
J gene: TRBJ1-1; V gene: TRBV10-3; clone size: few; D gene: -; CDR3 protein: CAISERGAGNTEAFF; CDR3 DNA: TGTGCCATCAGTGAGAGGGGCGCGGGGAACACTGAAGCTTTCTTT
J gene: TRBJ1-6; V gene: TRBV5-1; clone size: many; D gene: -; CDR3 protein: CASSLQELNSPLHF; CDR3 DNA: TGCGCCAGCAGCTTGCAGGAGCTTAATTCACCCCTCCACTTT
J gene: TRBJ1-4; V gene: TRBV12-3/TRBV12-4; clone size: -; D gene: -; CDR3 protein: CASSLTGGGRYEKLFF; CDR3 DNA: TGTGCCAGCAGTCTCACAGGCGGGGGTCGGTATGAAAAACTGTTTTTT
J gene: TRBJ2-5; V gene: TRBV2; clone size: -; D gene: -; CDR3 protein: CASRVTGLETQYF; CDR3 DNA: TGTGCCAGCAGAGTTACAGGGCTGGAGACCCAGTACTTC
J gene: TRBJ2-1; V gene: TRBV5-1; clone size: few; D gene: TRBD2; CDR3 protein: CASSPGLAGGEKGSYNEQFF; CDR3 DNA: TGCGCCAGCAGCCCCGGACTAGCGGGGGGTGAAAAGGGCTCCTACAATGAGCAGTTCTTC
J gene: TRBJ1-1; V gene: TRBV4-2; clone size: -; D gene: -; CDR3 protein: CASSQGNPSGDEAFF; CDR3 DNA: TGTGCCAGCAGCCAAGGGAACCCGTCCGGGGACGAAGCTTTCTTT
J gene: TRBJ2-7; V gene: TRBV5-5; clone size: -; D gene: -; CDR3 protein: CASSLEEVREQYF; CDR3 DNA: TGTGCCAGCAGCTTGGAAGAGGTCCGGGAGCAGTACTTC
J gene: TRBJ1-2; V gene: TRBV5-6; clone size: -; D gene: -; CDR3 protein: CASRYIGTSGGGYTF; CDR3 DNA: TGTGCCAGCAGGTATATTGGGACAAGTGGCGGTGGCTACACCTTC
J gene: TRBJ2-3; V gene: TRBV5-1; clone size: few; D gene: -; CDR3 protein: CASSFGRPEDTQYF; CDR3 DNA: TGCGCCAGCAGCTTCGGACGACCAGAAGATACGCAGTATTTT
J gene: TRBJ2-7; V gene: TRBV28; clone size: few; D gene: -; CDR3 protein: CASTLFPSSYEQYF; CDR3 DNA: TGTGCCAGCACCCTTTTTCCGAGCTCCTACGAGCAGTACTTC
J gene: TRBJ1-1; V gene: TRBV12-3/TRBV12-4; clone size: many; D gene: -; CDR3 protein: CASSLRSANTEAFF; CDR3 DNA: TGTGCCAGCAGTTTAAGGTCGGCGAACACTGAAGCTTTCTTT
J gene: TRBJ2-5; V gene: TRBV2; clone size: -; D gene: TRBD2; CDR3 protein: CASTEERGHQETQYF; CDR3 DNA: TGTGCCAGCACTGAAGAGCGGGGCCACCAAGAGACCCAGTACTTC
J gene: TRBJ2-1; V gene: TRBV15; clone size: -; D gene: TRBD2; CDR3 protein: CATSTTSGEQFF; CDR3 DNA: TGTGCCACCAGCACGACTAGCGGAGAGCAGTTCTTC
J gene: TRBJ2-5; V gene: TRBV7-8; clone size: few; D gene: -; CDR3 protein: CASSSKTLRDETQYF; CDR3 DNA: TGTGCCAGCAGCTCAAAGACCCTCAGGGACGAGACCCAGTACTTC
J gene: TRBJ2-7; V gene: TRBV5-5; clone size: few; D gene: TRBD2; CDR3 protein: CASILIAGSSTGEQYF; CDR3 DNA: TGTGCCAGCATCTTGATAGCGGGGAGCTCAACGGGAGAGCAGTACTTC
J gene: TRBJ2-3; V gene: TRBV20-1; clone size: -; D gene: -; CDR3 protein: CSAREQNTYTDTQYF; CDR3 DNA: TGCAGTGCTAGAGAACAGAATACTTACACAGATACGCAGTATTTT
J gene: TRBJ2-4; V gene: TRBV28; clone size: few; D gene: -; CDR3 protein: CASSPQGQGRGKNIQYF; CDR3 DNA: TGTGCCAGCAGTCCCCAAGGGCAGGGACGCGGCAAAAACATTCAGTACTTC
J gene: TRBJ2-7; V gene: TRBV20-1; clone size: few; D gene: -; CDR3 protein: CSAISPYVYEQYF; CDR3 DNA: TGCAGTGCTATATCCCCCTATGTTTACGAGCAGTACTTC
J gene: TRBJ2-2; V gene: TRBV5-1; clone size: -; D gene: TRBD1; CDR3 protein: CASSFTGVRNTGELFF; CDR3 DNA: TGCGCCAGCAGCTTCACAGGGGTACGGAACACCGGGGAGCTGTTTTTT
J gene: TRBJ1-1; V gene: TRBV12-3/TRBV12-4; clone size: few; D gene: -; CDR3 protein: CASYRGDSSAEAFF; CDR3 DNA: TGTGCCAGCTATCGGGGGGACTCATCAGCCGAAGCTTTCTTT
J gene: TRBJ2-1; V gene: TRBV6-2/TRBV6-3; clone size: few; D gene: -; CDR3 protein: CASSYLEGIYNEQFF; CDR3 DNA: TGTGCCAGCAGTTACCTGGAGGGCATATACAATGAGCAGTTCTTC
J gene: TRBJ2-1; V gene: TRBV5-1; clone size: many; D gene: -; CDR3 protein: CASSLALAGEQFF; CDR3 DNA: TGCGCCAGCAGCTTGGCCCTGGCGGGTGAGCAGTTCTTC
J gene: TRBJ2-5; V gene: TRBV20-1; clone size: few; D gene: TRBD1; CDR3 protein: CSARPGQEIQETQYF; CDR3 DNA: TGCAGTGCTAGACCGGGACAGGAAATACAAGAGACCCAGTACTTC
J gene: TRBJ2-1; V gene: TRBV28; clone size: few; D gene: -; CDR3 protein: CASSLIYGTFEGNEQFF; CDR3 DNA: TGTGCCAGCAGTTTAATTTACGGGACCTTCGAGGGCAATGAGCAGTTCTTC
J gene: TRBJ1-2; V gene: TRBV20-1; clone size: -; D gene: TRBD1; CDR3 protein: CSARRYRGVNYGYTF; CDR3 DNA: TGCAGTGCTAGGAGGTACAGGGGAGTCAACTATGGCTACACCTTC
J gene: TRBJ2-1; V gene: TRBV20-1; clone size: -; D gene: -; CDR3 protein: CSARRITGVSYNEQFF; CDR3 DNA: TGCAGTGCAAGGCGGATAACCGGGGTCTCCTACAATGAGCAGTTCTTC
J gene: TRBJ2-2; V gene: TRBV12-3/TRBV12-4; clone size: -; D gene: TRBD2; CDR3 protein: CACSPRALTSGFTGELFF; CDR3 DNA: TGTGCCTGCAGTCCAAGGGCGTTGACTAGCGGATTCACCGGGGAGCTGTTTTTT
J gene: TRBJ2-7; V gene: TRBV6-2/TRBV6-3; clone size: -; D gene: TRBD1; CDR3 protein: CASSKQGAPAVNEQYF; CDR3 DNA: TGTGCCAGCAGTAAGCAGGGGGCTCCTGCAGTTAACGAGCAGTACTTC
J gene: TRBJ2-5; V gene: TRBV7-7; clone size: few; D gene: TRBD2; CDR3 protein: CASSASRTSGRKEETQYF; CDR3 DNA: TGTGCCAGCAGCGCCTCTCGGACTAGCGGGAGGAAAGAAGAGACCCAGTACTTC
J gene: TRBJ2-2; V gene: TRBV5-4; clone size: -; D gene: -; CDR3 protein: CASSGGLWDTGELFF; CDR3 DNA: TGTGCCAGCAGCGGCGGCCTTTGGGACACCGGGGAGCTGTTTTTT
J gene: TRBJ2-6; V gene: TRBV5-1; clone size: few; D gene: -; CDR3 protein: CASSLGTVSSGANVLTF; CDR3 DNA: TGCGCCAGCAGCTTAGGGACGGTGAGCTCTGGGGCCAACGTCCTGACTTTC
J gene: TRBJ2-7; V gene: TRBV12-3/TRBV12-4; clone size: many; D gene: -; CDR3 protein: CARGGRHSYEQYF; CDR3 DNA: TGTGCCCGGGGCGGGCGACACTCCTACGAGCAGTACTTC
J gene: TRBJ1-1; V gene: TRBV15; clone size: few; D gene: TRBD1; CDR3 protein: CATKTGTENTEAFF; CDR3 DNA: TGTGCCACAAAGACCGGGACAGAGAACACTGAAGCTTTCTTT
J gene: TRBJ2-5; V gene: TRBV12-3/TRBV12-4; clone size: many; D gene: -; CDR3 protein: CASRPSGRIETQYF; CDR3 DNA: TGTGCCAGCAGACCTTCGGGACGGATAGAGACCCAGTACTTC
J gene: TRBJ2-6; V gene: TRBV5-1; clone size: -; D gene: -; CDR3 protein: CASSLSRESSGANVLTF; CDR3 DNA: TGCGCCAGCAGCTTGAGCAGGGAGAGCTCTGGGGCCAACGTCCTGACTTTC
J gene: TRBJ2-2; V gene: TRBV12-3/TRBV12-4; clone size: few; D gene: -; CDR3 protein: CASSLNPPQIGTGELFF; CDR3 DNA: TGTGCCAGCAGTTTAAATCCCCCCCAGATCGGCACCGGGGAGCTGTTTTTT
J gene: TRBJ2-1; V gene: TRBV11-3; clone size: -; D gene: TRBD1; CDR3 protein: CASSLQGASQFF; CDR3 DNA: TGTGCCAGCAGCTTACAGGGGGCTAGCCAGTTCTTC
J gene: TRBJ2-1; V gene: TRBV3-1; clone size: many; D gene: -; CDR3 protein: CASSQVQGAYNEQFF; CDR3 DNA: TGTGCCAGCAGCCAAGTCCAGGGTGCGTACAATGAGCAGTTCTTC
J gene: TRBJ1-1; V gene: TRBV28; clone size: -; D gene: TRBD1; CDR3 protein: CASSFKGAGTEAFF; CDR3 DNA: TGTGCCAGCAGTTTTAAGGGGGCTGGCACTGAAGCTTTCTTT
J gene: TRBJ2-5; V gene: TRBV7-2; clone size: -; D gene: -; CDR3 protein: CASSSKGPGGPETQYF; CDR3 DNA: TGTGCCAGCAGCTCCAAGGGCCCCGGGGGGCCTGAGACCCAGTACTTC
J gene: TRBJ1-2; V gene: TRBV29-1; clone size: -; D gene: -; CDR3 protein: CSVSGVYGYTF; CDR3 DNA: TGCAGCGTTTCAGGGGTCTATGGCTACACCTTC
J gene: TRBJ2-1; V gene: TRBV7-8; clone size: -; D gene: TRBD2; CDR3 protein: CASSFAGTSGEWNNEQFF; CDR3 DNA: TGTGCCAGCAGCTTTGCCGGGACTAGCGGGGAGTGGAACAATGAGCAGTTCTTC
J gene: TRBJ1-5; V gene: TRBV3-1; clone size: many; D gene: -; CDR3 protein: CASSHSSNQPQHF; CDR3 DNA: TGTGCCAGCAGCCACTCGAGCAATCAGCCCCAGCATTTT
J gene: TRBJ2-2; V gene: TRBV5-1; clone size: -; D gene: -; CDR3 protein: CASSLVQESTGELFF; CDR3 DNA: TGCGCCAGCAGCTTGGTCCAGGAGAGCACCGGGGAGCTGTTTTTT
J gene: TRBJ2-6; V gene: TRBV25-1; clone size: few; D gene: -; CDR3 protein: CASIAHDSGANVLTF; CDR3 DNA: TGTGCCAGCATCGCTCACGACTCTGGGGCCAACGTCCTGACTTTC
J gene: TRBJ2-1; V gene: TRBV11-1; clone size: -; D gene: TRBD1; CDR3 protein: CASSYPGQGYNEQFF; CDR3 DNA: TGTGCCAGCAGCTATCCGGGACAGGGCTACAATGAGCAGTTCTTC
J gene: TRBJ2-5; V gene: TRBV29-1; clone size: many; D gene: -; CDR3 protein: CSVEPGLKETQYF; CDR3 DNA: TGCAGCGTTGAACCGGGCTTAAAAGAGACCCAGTACTTC
J gene: TRBJ2-1; V gene: TRBV29-1; clone size: -; D gene: TRBD2; CDR3 protein: CSVLAGGPNEQFF; CDR3 DNA: TGCAGCGTTCTAGCGGGAGGCCCCAATGAGCAGTTCTTC
J gene: TRBJ2-1; V gene: TRBV7-9; clone size: -; D gene: TRBD2; CDR3 protein: CASSLEGGQQFF; CDR3 DNA: TGTGCCAGCAGCTTAGAGGGAGGGCAGCAGTTCTTC
J gene: TRBJ2-5; V gene: TRBV24-1; clone size: -; D gene: -; CDR3 protein: CATSDLVQETQYF; CDR3 DNA: TGTGCCACCAGTGATTTGGTCCAAGAGACCCAGTACTTC
J gene: TRBJ2-4; V gene: TRBV4-1; clone size: few; D gene: -; CDR3 protein: CASSQDYSRGWNIQYF; CDR3 DNA: TGCGCCAGCAGCCAAGATTATTCCAGGGGTTGGAACATTCAGTACTTC
J gene: TRBJ2-5; V gene: TRBV7-9; clone size: few; D gene: -; CDR3 protein: CASSSTQTQYF; CDR3 DNA: TGTGCCAGCAGCTCCACCCAGACCCAGTACTTC
J gene: TRBJ2-1; V gene: TRBV5-1; clone size: -; D gene: TRBD2; CDR3 protein: CASSLVASGFYNEQFF; CDR3 DNA: TGCGCCAGCAGCTTGGTGGCTAGCGGGTTCTACAATGAGCAGTTCTTC
J gene: TRBJ2-4; V gene: TRBV14; clone size: few; D gene: -; CDR3 protein: CASSLAGSNIQYF; CDR3 DNA: TGTGCCAGCAGCCTTGCGGGCAGCAACATTCAGTACTTC
J gene: TRBJ2-1; V gene: TRBV12-3/TRBV12-4; clone size: -; D gene: -; CDR3 protein: CDWDGSYNEQFF; CDR3 DNA: TGTGACTGGGACGGCTCCTACAATGAGCAGTTCTTC
J gene: TRBJ1-2; V gene: TRBV28; clone size: many; D gene: -; CDR3 protein: CASSLGGGPGYTF; CDR3 DNA: TGTGCCAGCAGTTTAGGCGGAGGCCCTGGCTACACCTTC